A single sample is the source of the 26 T cell receptor beta chains below, sequenced in a study of blood T cell repertoires in COVID-19. TCRdb keeps only in-frame clones here, not all; method: immunoSEQ multiplex PCR. The sample shows approximately 210,000 clones, 84% of them seen only once. Sequencing used peripheral blood. These receptors came from a woman in her 70s with active or convalescent COVID-19.

The chain has TRBV19 and TRBJ1-2; perhaps TRBD1 as D (5 bases). Germline V gene data show CDR1 as LNHDA and CDR2 as SQIVND (reference sequence). This CDR3 has 15 amino acids. The V end was cut by 2 bases, the J end by 5 bases, with 15 bases between. CDR3 nucleotides: TGTGCCAGTAGTATATCAGTGGGGCAGAGGTATGGCTACACCTTC. Its translation: CASSISVGQRYGYTF.

The table lists this clone with a few counts. The chain employs TRBV27 and TRBJ2-1; D remains unclear. This CDR3 has 13 amino acids. Trimming removed 2 bases at V and 9 bases at J, with 11 bases between. Germline loops: CDR1 MNHEY, CDR2 SMNVEV (reference sequence). The CDR3 spells CASSLNRGGEQFF. As DNA, the CDR3 is TGTGCCAGCAGTTTAAACCGAGGCGGTGAGCAGTTCTTC.

This clone was seen a single time. The chain links TRBV28 to TRBJ1-2; D is perhaps TRBD1 (5 bases). The V and J ends lost 6 bases and 8 bases respectively, with 13 bases between them. The CDR3 totals 12 residues. Germline CDR1 is MDHEN and CDR2 is SYDVKM. The CDR3 region is CASRLGGRGYTF. DNA of the CDR3: TGTGCCAGCAGGCTGGGGGGTCGAGGCTACACCTTC.

The chain couples TRBV4-1 to TRBJ2-3, with TRBD2 identical over 10 bases. Trimming at V came to 0 bases and at J to 0 bases, leaving 12 bases not matched to a gene. The germline V gene has CDR1 MGHRA and CDR2 YSYEKL. The CDR3 totals 20 residues. The CDR3 DNA sequence: TGCGCCAGCAGCCAAGATAGGGAAACTAGCGGGGACGCTAGCACAGATACGCAGTATTTT. Protein product: CASSQDRETSGDASTDTQYF.

V usage is TRBV30 and J usage is TRBJ2-2; TRBD2 matches 7 bases. The germline V gene has CDR1 GTSNPN and CDR2 SVGIG (reference sequence). The CDR3 has 15 residues. V lost 5 bases, J lost 6 bases, and 12 bases stayed unmatched. CDR3 protein: CAWAGGRAIAGELFF. In DNA form, the CDR3 reads TGTGCCTGGGCAGGAGGGAGGGCGATCGCCGGGGAGCTGTTTTTT.

This rearrangement joins TRBV15 to TRBJ2-2, with no clear D. Germline V lookup: CDR1 LNHNV, CDR2 YYDKDF (reference sequence). V lost 5 bases, J lost 4 bases, and 11 bases lay in between. The CDR3 totals 14 residues. Here the CDR3 reads CATSAVGGTGELFF. CDR3 DNA sequence: TGTGCCACCAGCGCGGTCGGCGGCACCGGGGAGCTGTTTTTT.

The sample holds a few counts of this clone. The chain joins TRBV28 to TRBJ2-7; 11 nucleotides line up with TRBD2. After removal of 3 bases from V and 7 bases from J, the junction contained 11 bases not matched to a gene. Germline CDR1 reads MDHEN; CDR2 reads SYDVKM. The CDR3 spans 16 residues. The CDR3 bases are TGTGCCAGCAGTTTGCCTAGCGGGAGGCTCTTAGCGGAGCAGTACTTC. This sequence encodes CASSLPSGRLLAEQYF.

This clone came up once. This chain connects TRBV27 to TRBJ2-1; TRBD2 is a possible D gene (5 bases). In germline, CDR1 is MNHEY, CDR2 SMNVEV (reference sequence). The CDR3 covers 16 residues. V was cut by 0 bases and J by 4 bases, with 13 bases left in between. The CDR3 here is CASSLSGAGGYNEQFF. In DNA form, the CDR3 reads TGTGCCAGCAGTTTATCGGGCGCCGGAGGATACAATGAGCAGTTCTTC.

The chain joins TRBV5-1 to TRBJ2-3; maybe TRBD1 (5 bases). Between the trimmed V and J ends, which lost 1 base and 1 base, there was a span of 10 bases. Per the germline V gene, CDR1 is SGHRS and CDR2 is YFSETQ. CDR3 length equals 15 residues. In DNA, the CDR3 is TGCGCCAGCAGCTTGCAGGGTCTTGGCACAGATACGCAGTATTTT. This sequence encodes CASSLQGLGTDTQYF.

The chain is built from TRBV6-5 and TRBJ2-2, with 10 bases fitting TRBD1. Germline V gene lookup returns CDR1 MNHEY and CDR2 SVGAGI. CDR3 length equals 15 residues. V dropped 6 bases and J dropped 1; count of bases not matched to a gene: 2. CDR3 residues: CASSRDRGNTGELFF. The CDR3 DNA reads TGTGCCAGCAGCCGGGACAGGGGGAACACCGGGGAGCTGTTTTTT.

The chain combines TRBV7-9 with TRBJ2-4; 9 bases map to TRBD1. The trim removed 2 bases at V and 8 bases at J, leaving 7 bases unmatched. The CDR3 has 15 amino acids. Per the germline V gene, CDR1 is SEHNR and CDR2 is FQNEAQ (reference sequence). CDR3 sequence reads: CASSLPGQGRDIQYF. In nucleotides, the CDR3 is TGTGCCAGCAGCTTACCGGGACAGGGCAGGGACATTCAGTACTTC.

The rearrangement joins TRBV9 to TRBJ1-3; D remains ambiguous. The ends were cut back, 2 bases at V and 8 bases at J, with 11 bases in the middle. CDR1 is SGDLS, CDR2 YYNGEE, per germline. The CDR3 spans 13 residues. CDR3 protein: CASSVAPPDTIYF. Here the CDR3 DNA reads TGTGCCAGCAGCGTCGCCCCGCCAGACACCATATATTTT.

This clone was seen more than once but under ten times. The chain uses TRBV7-3 and TRBJ2-1; possible D gene TRBD2, 5 bases. Germline lookup yields CDR1 SGHTA and CDR2 FQGTGA. The V gene lost 0 bases and the J gene lost 16 bases, with 16 bases spanning the gap. The CDR3 extends over 13 amino acids. As DNA, the CDR3 is TGTGCCAGCAGCTTAACGTCCCGTAGCGATTCTTTCTTC. This gives the protein CASSLTSRSDSFF.

This chain connects TRBV18 to TRBJ2-5; D call uncertain. V dropped 3 bases and J dropped 4 bases, with 12 bases sitting between them. The CDR3 covers 14 residues. CDR1 KGHSH and CDR2 LQKENI come from the germline V gene. This CDR3 reads CASSPRSTRETQYF. CDR3 sequence (DNA): TGTGCCAGCTCACCCAGGTCGACGCGAGAGACCCAGTACTTC.

This clone was seen more than once but under ten times. V gene TRBV4-1 combines with J gene TRBJ2-7; a weak D match, TRBD1 (6 bases). The germline V gene encodes CDR1 MGHRA and CDR2 YSYEKL. CDR3 length: 15 residues. V lost 4 bases to trimming and J lost 0 bases, with 13 bases between them. CDR3 sequence reads: CASSPQDRFSYEQYF. The CDR3 DNA sequence: TGCGCCAGCAGCCCCCAGGACAGATTCTCCTACGAGCAGTACTTC.

The CDR3 coding sequence is TGTGCCAGCAGCCAAGAGAGGACTACAGATACGCAGTATTTT. Its translation: CASSQERTTDTQYF. The chain joins TRBV4-2 to TRBJ2-3; TRBD2 is a possible D gene (5 bases). Trimming removed 0 bases at V and 3 bases at J, with 7 bases between. Germline CDR1 LGHNA, CDR2 YNFKEQ. The CDR3 runs to 14 residues.

The chain links TRBV5-1 to TRBJ2-5, with D perhaps matching TRBD2 (7 bases). CDR3 length: 16 amino acids. The ends were cut back, 8 bases at V and 5 bases at J, with 25 bases in the middle. Per germline, CDR1 SGHRS and CDR2 YFSETQ. In DNA form, the CDR3 reads TGCGCCAGTCGGGGATTAGGGGGGGCGCGAAAGGAGACCCAGTACTTC. It codes for CASRGLGGARKETQYF.

This rearrangement joins TRBV11-1 to TRBJ2-2; possible D gene TRBD1, 5 bases. Germline V gene lookup returns CDR1 SGHAT and CDR2 FQDESV (reference sequence). There are 15 residues in the CDR3. V was shortened by 5 bases and J by 5 bases, with 15 bases between the two germline ends. The CDR3 region has the DNA TGTGCCAGCAGCCTTAGACAGACTGATACCGGGGAGCTGTTTTTT. Protein product: CASSLRQTDTGELFF.

The chain couples TRBV4-1 to TRBJ2-6; TRBD1 aligns across 7 bases. The CDR3 loop spans 22 amino acids. Looked up from germline, CDR1 is MGHRA and CDR2 is YSYEKL. Trimming removed 0 bases from V and 0 bases from J; junction bases left unmatched: 17. As DNA, the CDR3 is TGCGCCAGCAGCCAAGATTTTGGTGCCTCGGGACAGACCTCCTCTGGGGCCAACGTCCTGACTTTC. Its translation: CASSQDFGASGQTSSGANVLTF.

V usage is TRBV15 and J usage is TRBJ2-7, with no clear D. Between the trimmed V and J ends, which lost 5 bases and 1 base, there was a span of 15 bases. The CDR3 length is 15 residues. Germline CDR1 reads LNHNV; CDR2 reads YYDKDF (reference sequence). The CDR3 loop is CATSVGGELSYEQYF. In DNA form, the CDR3 reads TGTGCCACCAGCGTCGGCGGCGAACTATCCTACGAGCAGTACTTC.

Notes on this clone: Other DNA sequences in the same sample also yield this CDR3. The chain links TRBV28 to TRBJ1-2; D is unclear. The germline V gene has CDR1 MDHEN and CDR2 SYDVKM. The CDR3 has 10 amino acids. Trimming took off 4 bases at V and 7 bases at J, with 4 bases between the two ends. The CDR3 DNA follows: TGTGCCAGCAGTTCGGGTGGCTACACCTTC. Protein product: CASSSGGYTF.

The genes are TRBV4-1 and TRBJ1-4; no reliable D call. The CDR3 sequence is 15 residues long. The germline V gene has CDR1 MGHRA and CDR2 YSYEKL. Trimming pared 8 bases from V and 4 bases from J, leaving 17 bases between. As DNA, the CDR3 is TGCGCCAGCGGGAGGCCCGGGCAGATTAATGAAAAACTGTTTTTT. Protein sequence: CASGRPGQINEKLFF.

The rearrangement joins TRBV5-4 to TRBJ2-1; 8 bases fit TRBD1. The CDR3 contains 16 residues. J was trimmed by 3 bases and V by 4 bases; bases with no gene match: 9. Germline CDR1 reads SGHNT; CDR2 reads YYREEE (reference sequence). In DNA form, the CDR3 reads TGTGCCAGCAGCCTCCAGACAGGGGACCGCTACAATGAGCAGTTCTTC. Its translation is CASSLQTGDRYNEQFF.

This clone was detected once. The V and J genes are TRBV7-9 and TRBJ1-2; 7 bases match TRBD1. Losses at the gene ends were 5 bases for V and 2 bases for J; bases not matched to a gene: 8. This CDR3 contains 15 residues. CDR1 is SEHNR, CDR2 FQNEAQ, per germline (reference sequence). This chain's CDR3 is CASSQKTTGNYGYTF. The CDR3 region has the DNA TGTGCCAGCAGCCAAAAAACGACAGGGAACTATGGCTACACCTTC.

This chain links TRBV13 with TRBJ2-1, with D perhaps matching TRBD2 (5 bases). The CDR3 is 18 amino acids. Trimming pared 6 bases from V and 0 bases from J, leaving 21 bases between. CDR1 PRHDT and CDR2 FYEKMQ come from the germline V gene (reference sequence). CDR3 bases: TGTGCCAGCAGACCTTCCCTCGGACTTTCTCTCTCCTACAATGAGCAGTTCTTC. Protein sequence: CASRPSLGLSLSYNEQFF.

This chain links TRBV24-1 with TRBJ2-1; 13 bases are a match to TRBD2. The CDR3 covers 16 residues. J lost 8 bases, V lost 3 bases, and 6 bases had no gene match. Germline CDR1 is KGHDR and CDR2 is SFDVKD. As DNA, the CDR3 is TGTGCCACCAGTGATCCGGGACTAGCGGGACGCTATGAGCAGTTCTTC. Its protein product is CATSDPGLAGRYEQFF.